This T cell receptor (beta chain) was recorded in a study of T cell responses to AZD1222 COVID-19 vaccine. General study findings and limits: The study reported that nearly half of spike-specific TCRs target unmutated variant regions. Only a handful of people who got AZD1222 tested seropositive at baseline. Repertoires were obtained only post-peak T cell response.

Trimming took 2 bases from V and 4 from J, leaving 10 bases between them. This CDR3 is built from 14 residues. Germline CDR1 and CDR2: WNHNN and SYGVQD (reference sequence). Assay used: immunoSEQ multiplex PCR; TCRdb lists only in-frame clones, some missing. The sample has tens of thousands of clones, approximately 91% seen once. Analysis merged second doses at about 4 or about 12 weeks. A single count supports this clone. Its antigen is unidentified. The clonotype was recovered from an adult who received the AZD1222 COVID-19 vaccine. Specimen: peripheral blood, collected 28 days after the second AZD1222 dose. The chain combines TRBV10-1 with TRBJ2-3; tentatively, D is TRBD2 (6 bases). The chain's CDR3 is CASSERRDSDTQYF. CDR3 bases: TGCGCCAGCAGTGAGAGGAGGGATTCAGATACGCAGTATTTT.